Listed here is a single T cell receptor (beta chain). There is no known antigen for this receptor. It has no much larger one-base neighbor in the sample; base qualities were not kept. The CDR3 goes from the cysteine to the phenylalanine over 15 residues. Only CDR3 DNA is held: 45 bases, read in frame from base 1. As encoded in the germline V gene, CDR1 is SGHRS while CDR2 is YFSETQ. V sheds 4 bases and J sheds 0 bases, leaving 11 bases between their ends. TCRbeta CDR3 regions were amplified from genomic DNA by means of the immunoSEQ Assay, a bias-controlled multiplex PCR. The original pipeline was this. The number of nucleated cells in each sample was estimated by amplification of reference gene primers within the assay. To quantify the absolute abundance of each unique TCRbeta CDR3 rearrangement, sequence reads were collapsed and filtered. Productive Simpson clonality was computed per sample as the square root of Simpson's diversity index over productive rearrangements. Here the immuneACCESS table is served through TCRdb, limited to in-frame sequences with V and J called. Missing clones are a known gap in these copies; in checked studies unresolved V genes cover under half, and the rest lacks a known reason. V, J and clone size are those of that table, while D and trimming were read from the DNA. Here the sample has about 140,000 clones; approximately 86% occur a single time. The leading ten clones occupy roughly 5% of the sample.

Collaborating institutions collected whole blood in K2EDTA tubes following their own protocols. For TCRbeta analysis, collaborators shipped samples as frozen whole blood, isolated PBMCs, or DNA extracted from either of those sample types. The data were obtained in a study of blood T cell repertoires in COVID-19 (dated by TCRdb to the early 2020s). Regarding the complete study: Samples from collaborators originated in the United States, Italy and Spain and spanned both the acute and convalescent phases of COVID-19. Deeply sampled blood TCRbeta repertoires from subjects exposed to, actively infected with, or recovered from COVID-19 were included in the dataset. Nearly every sample came with metadata listing a de-identified subject ID, COVID-19 status, age in years and sex. The prospective study material was composed of cDNA or gDNA derived from T cells, B-cell-depleted T cells, or PBMCs. The repertoires were released in a freely available public database intended as a resource for research on the immune response to SARS-CoV-2. Where available, HLA class I and class II types were obtained from metadata supplied by the sample provider rather than from assay-based typing. The samples were drawn from the first 160 participants of the ongoing ImmuneRACE study and from over a thousand subjects provided by 6 global collaborators. Overall study outcomes, separate from this receptor: The quantity of clinical and demographic metadata differed by source and by participant and was supplied without curation.

Here the chain combines TRBV5-1 and TRBJ1-3; the D gene cannot be resolved reliably. Source material: peripheral blood. The sequence was collected from a human donor in a cohort sampled during active COVID-19. The CDR3 here reads CASSTDWSSGNTIYF. The nucleotides are TGCGCCAGCAGCACTGACTGGAGCTCTGGAAACACCATATATTTT.